This is a list of T cell receptor beta chains from one sample in a study of T-cell reconstitution after alpha-beta-depleted transplantation in children. MiXCR, applied by TCRdb to the PCR reads, yields one record per CDR3 protein. There are 750,000 to 950,000 distinct CDR3 sequences in the sample; 16% occur only once, and roughly 5% lies in the top ten. The source material was PBMCs, mostly from graft donor cells, sampled 360 days after TCRalphabeta/CD19-depleted stem cell transplant. These receptors were collected from a male patient between 10 and 17 years old who had a stem cell transplant for acute lymphoblastic leukemia, so the T cells may come from the graft donor. Both conserved end residues are part of each CDR3. The order of the fields is clone size, D gene, J gene, V gene, CDR3 protein, CDR3 DNA. D genes are given only for firm matches. Clone size is given for some rows only: seen once, a few or many times, or a class if the clone is expanded.

clone_size: .; d_call: .; j_call: TRBJ2-5; v_call: TRBV4-1; cdr3_aa: CASSQWMSETQYF; cdr3_nt: TGCGCCAGCAGCCAATGGATGTCAGAGACCCAGTACTTC
clone_size: .; d_call: .; j_call: TRBJ1-1; v_call: TRBV18; cdr3_aa: CASSRILRRDTEAFF; cdr3_nt: TGTGCCAGCTCTCGCATACTGAGGCGGGACACTGAAGCTTTCTTT
clone_size: few; d_call: TRBD2; j_call: TRBJ2-1; v_call: TRBV29-1; cdr3_aa: CSVRLAGKSNEQFF; cdr3_nt: TGCAGCGTTCGCCTAGCGGGGAAAAGCAATGAGCAGTTCTTC
clone_size: .; d_call: TRBD2; j_call: TRBJ2-1; v_call: TRBV10-3; cdr3_aa: CAISESGLAGEAHEQFF; cdr3_nt: TGTGCCATCAGTGAGTCTGGACTAGCGGGAGAGGCCCATGAGCAGTTCTTC
clone_size: few; d_call: .; j_call: TRBJ2-3; v_call: TRBV5-4; cdr3_aa: CASSSLTRPDTQYF; cdr3_nt: TGTGCCAGCAGCTCGTTGACCCGTCCAGATACGCAGTATTTT
clone_size: few; d_call: .; j_call: TRBJ2-5; v_call: TRBV7-7; cdr3_aa: CASSPTGKETQYF; cdr3_nt: TGTGCCAGCAGCCCTACAGGGAAAGAGACCCAGTACTTC
clone_size: many; d_call: .; j_call: TRBJ2-2; v_call: TRBV5-1; cdr3_aa: CASSFKNTGELFF; cdr3_nt: TGCGCCAGCAGCTTTAAGAACACCGGGGAGCTGTTTTTT
clone_size: .; d_call: .; j_call: TRBJ2-3; v_call: TRBV4-3; cdr3_aa: CASSQGTVVGSDTQYF; cdr3_nt: TGCGCCAGCAGCCAAGGGACTGTGGTGGGGTCAGATACGCAGTATTTT
clone_size: .; d_call: .; j_call: TRBJ2-7; v_call: TRBV20-1; cdr3_aa: CSATRSLRVSTGEQYF; cdr3_nt: TGCAGTGCTACCCGATCTCTACGAGTCAGCACGGGCGAGCAGTACTTC
clone_size: .; d_call: .; j_call: TRBJ2-3; v_call: TRBV12-3/TRBV12-4; cdr3_aa: CASSPSSAAGTDTQYF; cdr3_nt: TGTGCCAGCAGTCCGTCGAGCGCGGCGGGCACAGATACGCAGTATTTT
clone_size: many; d_call: .; j_call: TRBJ2-1; v_call: TRBV5-1; cdr3_aa: CASSLAVGSDEQFF; cdr3_nt: TGCGCCAGCAGCTTGGCTGTTGGGTCCGATGAGCAGTTCTTC